The sample holds many counts of the clone carrying this T cell receptor beta chain. Its antigen is not known. The observed sequence ends 3 residues before the CDR3 terminus, with the missing tail filled in from the germline J gene. Most patients and controls had Caucasian heritage. The CDR3 has 15 residues. Trimming cost V 4 bases and J 0 bases, with 11 bases left between them. Germline-derived CDR1 and CDR2 are SGHRS and YFSETQ. The entry originates in a study of T cell clonality in common variable immunodeficiency. General study points: TCRbeta clonality was increased in CVID versus healthy controls. Authors noted CVID clonality's cause needs subpopulation repertoire sequencing.

The table came from immunoSEQ multiplex PCR; TCRdb's copy has only in-frame clones and leaves some out. There are roughly 52,000 clones in the sample, none observed a single time. The chain carries TRBV5-1 and TRBJ2-1, with a possible D match to TRBD2 (5 bases). What was sequenced was peripheral blood mononuclear cells. The TCR sequence derives from a person aged 18-70 years in good health. The CDR3 spells CASSALGNSYNEQFF. The CDR3 DNA, read in part, is TGCGCCAGCAGCGCACTAGGGAACTCCTACAATGAG.